This is a list of T cell receptor beta chains from one sample in a study of CD8 T cells in ankylosing spondylitis. TCRdb re-called the 5' RACE reads through MiXCR, storing one row per CDR3 protein. This table holds about 240,000 distinct CDR3 sequences, around 10% found once. Specimen: blood, either unsorted or a sorted T cell fraction (not recorded which). These TCRs come from a male donor with ankylosing spondylitis or in good health (not recorded which). CDR3s include the opening cysteine and the closing phenylalanine or tryptophan. The order of the fields is CDR3 protein, CDR3 DNA, D gene, clone size, J gene, V gene. The D gene is left open where the match is weak. Size is omitted from some rows. Given values are once, few, many or a class for expanded clones.

CASSLGGATEAFF | TGTGCCAGCAGTTTGGGGGGTGCCACTGAAGCTTTCTTT | - | many | TRBJ1-1 | TRBV12-3/TRBV12-4
CSVAGTPNNEAFF | TGCAGCGTTGCGGGGACCCCGAACAATGAAGCTTTCTTT | - | - | TRBJ1-1 | TRBV29-1
CASGLIPRTSGYNEQFF | TGTGCCAGCGGGCTAATCCCGAGGACTAGCGGGTACAATGAGCAGTTCTTC | TRBD2 | many | TRBJ2-1 | TRBV7-8
CSARDRGGPNEQFF | TGCAGTGCCAGGGACAGGGGGGGCCCCAATGAGCAGTTCTTC | TRBD1 | many | TRBJ2-1 | TRBV20-1
CASSLGRSTNEKLFF | TGTGCCAGCAGTTTGGGTCGTTCAACTAATGAAAAACTGTTTTTT | - | many | TRBJ1-4 | TRBV12-3/TRBV12-4
CSVEDAGAPGYGYTF | TGCAGCGTTGAAGACGCGGGGGCGCCGGGATATGGCTACACCTTC | - | many | TRBJ1-2 | TRBV29-1
CASSLGQVPDTQYF | TGTGCCAGCAGCCTAGGACAGGTACCAGATACGCAGTATTTT | TRBD1 | many | TRBJ2-3 | TRBV5-5
CASSSAANVLTF | TGTGCCAGCAGTTCTGCGGCCAACGTCCTGACTTTC | - | few | TRBJ2-6 | TRBV28
CASSSGPDRAYEQYF | TGTGCCAGCAGCTCGGGGCCCGACAGAGCCTACGAGCAGTACTTC | - | many | TRBJ2-7 | TRBV3-1
CATAQESGGYNEQFF | TGTGCCACCGCTCAAGAGAGCGGTGGTTACAATGAGCAGTTCTTC | - | many | TRBJ2-1 | TRBV15
CASSLLAGSVYNEQFF | TGCGCCAGCAGCTTGCTAGCGGGATCGGTCTACAATGAGCAGTTCTTC | TRBD2 | many | TRBJ2-1 | TRBV5-1
CASSLSDSYGYTF | TGTGCCAGCAGTTTATCGGATTCCTATGGCTACACCTTC | - | few | TRBJ1-2 | TRBV27
CASSLNGQETQYF | TGTGCCAGCAGTTTAAACGGACAAGAGACCCAGTACTTC | - | many | TRBJ2-5 | TRBV12-3/TRBV12-4
CASSYSTESNQPQHF | TGTGCCAGCAGTTACTCGACAGAAAGCAATCAGCCCCAGCATTTT | - | many | TRBJ1-5 | TRBV6-5
CASSPSSGGTTEQYF | TGTGCCAGCAGCCCATCTAGCGGGGGGACGACCGAGCAGTACTTC | TRBD2 | many | TRBJ2-7 | TRBV9
CASRTTGEYYNSPLHF | TGTGCCAGCAGGACGACAGGGGAGTACTATAATTCACCCCTCCACTTT | TRBD1 | - | TRBJ1-6 | TRBV6-1
CASSDKKRFQETQYF | TGTGCCAGCAGTGATAAAAAGCGGTTCCAAGAGACCCAGTACTTC | - | many | TRBJ2-5 | TRBV25-1
CASSLGTGERIRGGYTF | TGCGCCAGCAGCTTAGGGACAGGGGAACGGATTCGGGGTGGCTACACCTTC | TRBD1 | many | TRBJ1-2 | TRBV5-1
CASSFGLTGNTIYF | TGTGCCAGCAGTTTTGGCCTGACTGGAAACACCATATATTTT | - | many | TRBJ1-3 | TRBV12-3/TRBV12-4
CSVDSSGITDTQYF | TGCAGCGTTGATTCTAGCGGGATCACAGATACGCAGTATTTT | TRBD2 | few | TRBJ2-3 | TRBV29-1
CSARGEGGMNTEAFF | TGCAGTGCTAGAGGGGAAGGGGGGATGAACACTGAAGCTTTCTTT | - | many | TRBJ1-1 | TRBV20-1
CASSSPGSRRGTIYF | TGCGCCAGCAGCTCACCCGGGTCGCGACGAGGCACCATATATTTT | - | many | TRBJ1-3 | TRBV5-1
CASSPLRGLAGVAYYNEQFF | TGTGCCAGCTCACCACTTCGGGGACTAGCGGGAGTTGCTTACTACAATGAGCAGTTCTTC | TRBD2 | few | TRBJ2-1 | TRBV18
CASSPTRDSNGYTF | TGTGCCAGCAGCCCAACCCGGGACAGCAATGGCTACACCTTC | TRBD1 | - | TRBJ1-2 | TRBV3-1
CSVALAGPQETQYF | TGCAGCGTTGCTCTAGCGGGTCCTCAAGAGACCCAGTACTTC | TRBD2 | many | TRBJ2-5 | TRBV29-1
CASSQEVASGNEQFF | TGTGCCAGCAGCCAAGAAGTGGCTTCCGGCAATGAGCAGTTCTTC | - | - | TRBJ2-1 | TRBV3-1
CASQGAPTEAFF | TGTGCCAGCCAGGGGGCGCCCACTGAAGCTTTCTTT | TRBD1 | - | TRBJ1-1 | TRBV19
CASSLARVGTGELFF | TGCGCCAGCAGCTTGGCCAGGGTTGGCACCGGGGAGCTGTTTTTT | - | many | TRBJ2-2 | TRBV5-1